The TCR beta chain under discussion was sequenced for a study of identical twins. cDNA molecules carried unique molecular identifiers, and template switching added a universal primer site. TCRdb used MiXCR to reprocess the 5' RACE reads, holding one entry per CDR3 protein. Of around 550,000 distinct CDR3 sequences in the sample, roughly 15% were seen once. CDR1 is SQVTM and CDR2 is ANQGSEA in the germline V gene. The CDR3 sequence is 15 residues long. Trimming removed 0 bases at V and 3 bases at J, with 13 bases between. Overall study results and limits: While abundant cord blood beta clonotypes carried fewer insertions, memory repertoires showed no such pattern. Its conclusions, products of cross-sectional statistical analysis, did not come from following the same donors.

A note on this clonotype: What it recognizes is unknown.

These data were also filed under a second study, of yellow fever vaccine responses in identical twins.

V and J are TRBV29-1 and TRBJ2-3, with D tentatively TRBD1 (5 bases). The sequence came from a woman aged 18 to 35 in good health. Sequencing was done on a sample of CD4+ T cells sorted from blood. The CDR3 nucleotides are TGCAGCGTTGAAGATGGGGCGTGGCGGACAGATACGCAGTATTTT. Encoded protein: CSVEDGAWRTDTQYF.